The 14 T cell receptor beta chains below come from one sample, sequenced in a study of cytomegalovirus exposure and HLA in healthy donors. Primers: 60 Vbeta forward and 13 Jbeta reverse. The repertoire was sequenced with immunoSEQ multiplex PCR; TCRdb's copy has only in-frame clones and lacks some. The sample lists more than 95,000 clones, over 9% occurring once. The sequenced sample was PBMCs. These receptors originate from a man in his forties in good health and CMV-seropositive.

This clone has only a few counts. The chain uses TRBV15 and TRBJ2-7, with 7 bases matching TRBD1. CDR1 is LNHNV, CDR2 YYDKDF, per germline (reference sequence). With 2 bases clipped from V and 2 bases from J, the junction kept 6 bases outside the gene matches. CDR3 length: 15 amino acids. DNA of the CDR3: TGTGCCACCAGCAGATCACAGGGGAGAACCTACGAGCAGTACTTC. Translated, it gives CATSRSQGRTYEQYF.

The chain combines TRBV21-1 with TRBJ2-5; TRBD1, as called in the table, went unchecked against the DNA. TRBV21-1 is deemed a pseudogene. The CDR3 runs 17 residues. The CDR3 DNA reads TGTGCCAGCAGCTCTATCCACCGCCTCAGGGGAAAAGAGACCCAGTACTTC. Its protein is CASSSIHRLRGKETQYF.

V and J are TRBV10-3 and TRBJ1-3, with 8 bases fitting TRBD1. The V and J ends lost 7 bases and 8 bases, in that order; junction bases with no gene match: 16. From germline, CDR1 is ENHRY and CDR2 SYGVKD. This CDR3 comprises 16 residues. Written as DNA, the CDR3 is TGTGCCATCACCTCAACTGACAGGGGAGTCGAAGACACCATATATTTT. It yields the protein CAITSTDRGVEDTIYF.

This clone was seen more than once but under ten times. The V gene is TRBV7-9, the J gene TRBJ1-2; 8 bases agree with TRBD1. The V segment lost 5 bases and the J segment 5 bases; nucleotides outside the gene matches: 13. This CDR3 is 16 amino acids long. Germline V gene data show CDR1 as SEHNR and CDR2 as FQNEAQ (reference sequence). Here the CDR3 DNA reads TGTGCCAGCAGCCCGCGAGACAGGGGAACGCAGTATGGCTACACCTTC. This encodes CASSPRDRGTQYGYTF.

This clone was observed a handful of times. The chain joins TRBV7-9 to TRBJ2-2; TRBD1 is a possible D gene (6 bases). Trimming took 1 base from V and 4 from J, leaving 7 bases between them. CDR1 SEHNR and CDR2 FQNEAQ come from the germline V gene (reference sequence). CDR3 size: 14 residues. This chain's CDR3 is CASSLGTATGELFF. The CDR3 DNA is TGTGCCAGCAGCTTAGGGACAGCCACCGGGGAGCTGTTTTTT.

This clone was seen only a few times. V and J are TRBV6-4 and TRBJ1-1; 7 bases agree with TRBD1. The J segment lost 5 bases and the V segment lost 6 bases, leaving 6 bases of the junction unmatched. Germline values: CDR1 MRHNA, CDR2 SNTAGT. The CDR3 covers 13 residues. CDR3 sequence reads: CASSRQGETEAFF. CDR3 coding DNA: TGTGCCAGCAGCCGACAGGGCGAGACTGAAGCTTTCTTT.

The V call is TRBV15, the J call TRBJ2-5; 8 positions agree with TRBD1. There are 14 residues in the CDR3. Losses at the gene ends were 5 bases for V and 5 bases for J; bases not matched to a gene: 7. The germline CDR1 and CDR2 sequences are LNHNV and YYDKDF (reference sequence). The CDR3 coding sequence is TGTGCCACCAGCCCCCAGGGGGCCGGGGAGACCCAGTACTTC. Protein product: CATSPQGAGETQYF.

This clone has a handful of counts. V usage is TRBV19 and J usage is TRBJ1-5; a possible D gene is TRBD1 (5 bases). Trimming pared 1 base from V and 2 bases from J, leaving 15 bases between. The CDR3 contains 17 residues. Germline V gives CDR1 LNHDA, CDR2 SQIVND (reference sequence). DNA of the CDR3: TGTGCCAGTAGTATAGGTCCTCAGGGCAACGGCAATCAGCCCCAGCATTTT. Protein: CASSIGPQGNGNQPQHF.

This clone was counted a few times. The chain is built from TRBV4-2 and TRBJ2-7; 10 bases line up with TRBD2. J was trimmed by 2 bases and V by 2 bases; bases with no gene match: 3. CDR3 size: 15 residues. The germline V gene encodes CDR1 LGHNA and CDR2 YNFKEQ. The CDR3 sequence: CASSQTSGTAYEQYF. The DNA of the CDR3 is TGTGCCAGCAGCCAAACTAGCGGGACAGCCTACGAGCAGTACTTC.

The chain has TRBV6-5 and TRBJ2-5, with D uncertain. Matching the DNA end better, TRBJ2-7 makes the J call doubtful. CDR3 length: 13 amino acids. The germline V gene encodes CDR1 MNHEY and CDR2 SVGAGI. The CDR3 DNA is TGTGCCAGCAGTTACTCATGGAGCTACGAGCAGTACTTC. Its protein is CASSYSWSYEQYF.

This clone was observed a few times. This rearrangement joins TRBV13 to TRBJ1-1; D unclear. Trimming removed 0 bases from V and 11 bases from J, with 13 bases in between. Germline V lookup: CDR1 PRHDT, CDR2 FYEKMQ (reference sequence). There are 13 residues in the CDR3. The CDR3 protein is CASSLGPAPGAFF. CDR3 nucleotides: TGTGCCAGCAGCTTAGGTCCCGCCCCGGGGGCTTTCTTT.

The rearrangement uses TRBV27 and TRBJ2-7, with D possibly being TRBD1 (6 bases). Germline V gives CDR1 MNHEY, CDR2 SMNVEV (reference sequence). V gave up 6 bases and J gave up 3 bases, with 12 bases separating them. This CDR3 is built from 13 residues. The CDR3 region has the DNA TGTGCCAGCAGCACCGGACAGATCTACGAGCAGTACTTC. The encoded protein is CASSTGQIYEQYF.

The V and J genes are TRBV4-1 and TRBJ2-1, with a tentative D call TRBD1 (6 bases). There are 13 residues in the CDR3. Between the trimmed V and J ends, which lost 11 bases and 2 bases, there was a span of 13 bases. The V gene's germline CDR1 is MGHRA and CDR2 YSYEKL. The DNA for the CDR3 is TGCGCCTGCTCTGGGACACCCTACAATGAGCAGTTCTTC. It specifies CACSGTPYNEQFF.

With regard to this clone: Likely a read error: the CDR3 ends without its conserved phenylalanine or tryptophan. No DNA is shown, since the ends of the CDR3 on it are uncertain; the CDR3 is the one TCRdb lists. The genes are TRBV20-1 and TRBJ1-2; the table gives TRBD1 as D, unverified against the DNA. The CDR3 is 8 residues long, counting both termini. In germline, CDR1 is DFQATT, CDR2 SNEGSKA (reference sequence). The CDR3 loop reads CSVPDRVL.